This paragraph covers one T cell receptor beta chain sequence. Its antigen has not been determined. Base qualities are not recorded, but no much larger clone differs from it by a single base. At the DNA level, this CDR3 is encoded by other sequences in the same sample as well. Using the deep immunoSEQ assay, multiplex PCR amplified TCR CDR3 regions from genomic DNA. For each cell subset, the extracted genomic DNA was distributed evenly across all wells of several immunoSEQ 96-well plates, and each plate served as one replicate. Each replicate PCR for sorted subsets received about 0.2 ug genomic DNA, equal to some 32,000 T cell genomes. The purified libraries were quantified using a Qubit 3.0 fluorometer, sized with a Bioanalyzer 2100, and then quantified again using the KAPA Library Quantification kit. Every immunoSEQ 96-well plate was sequenced on a dedicated single-read 150-cycle Illumina NextSeq 550 flow cell. In the authors' own workflow: Because the immunoSEQ output held only junctional sequences and lacked quality scores, the filtering could not match the filtering applied to full-length reads. To assign V/J genes and CDR3, sequences were annotated using PyIR, a Python wrapper for IgBLAST v1.9, with IMGT germline references. Reads were filtered out if the reads had weak V/J assignments (E-value above 1e-6), no CDR3, stop codons, out-of-frame junctions, or ambiguous translated residues. V3J clonotypes were defined by identical inferred V gene, J gene, and CDR3 amino acid sequence. The percentage overlap between two repertoires was calculated by dividing the number of shared unique clonotypes by the size of the smaller repertoire. Three approaches were used to assess repertoire richness: RTK rarefaction, the Chao1 estimator, and Recon v2.1 estimates of unobserved clonotypes. OLGA was used to compute generation probabilities for all TCRbeta clonotypes that the gDNA method yielded from a few donors. TCRdb took over this immuneACCESS table, retaining in-frame rearrangements with V and J assigned. Such tables are incomplete; in checked studies, under half of the missing clones stem from an unresolved V gene, and the remainder is unexplained. V and J calls and clone size are as listed in that table; D and trimming were resolved from the DNA. The sample table shows about 2 million clones, and roughly 94% are seen once. The ten largest clonotypes hold more than 0.1% of the sample.

The cysteine opens and the phenylalanine closes a CDR3 of 12 amino acids. Kept here is only the CDR3 DNA, which spans 36 bases and is read in frame from base 1. The germline V gene encodes CDR1 GTSNPN and CDR2 SVGIG (reference sequence). The trim is 2 bases for V and 3 bases for J, with a gap of 8 bases between the germline ends. The donors were healthy, HIV-negative adults who had no recently reported acute infections or vaccinations. All donors were Caucasian adults living in Nashville, Tennessee, USA. CD4+ T cells were enriched through magnetic negative selection, after which naive cells were positively selected on CD45RA and the remaining negative fraction served as the memory subset. After blood collection by leukapheresis, PBMCs were isolated using Ficoll-Histopaque density gradient centrifugation and then cryopreserved in the vapor phase of liquid nitrogen. Purity and quantity of every magnetically sorted T cell population were checked by analytical flow cytometry. From each sorted fraction, genomic DNA was isolated and quantified by UV absorbance on a Nanodrop 2000c.

The entry originates in a study of shared clonotypes between healthy human individuals (dated by TCRdb to the early 2020s). Concerning the study at large: Three men and two women, aged 18 to 49 years, made up the cohort. Per donor, three plates each were used for CD4 naive and CD4 memory, two for CD8 naive, and one for CD8 memory. To estimate repertoire size and how much clonotype sharing occurs between individuals, the study deeply sequenced the blood TCR repertoires of a handful of healthy adults. To increase sequencing depth and limit assay-specific biases, different laboratories used diverse techniques to prepare libraries and sequence TCR repertoires. Leukapheresis yielded between about 0.85 and 10 billion PBMCs per donor.

Beyond this particular receptor, the publication reports: Because the study included only a small number of donors, the genetic and exposure-history diversity represented was limited. Higher generation probabilities were observed for clonotypes shared by all four sorted-subset donors than for non-shared clonotypes. About 5% of naive CD4, 3.5% of naive CD8, approximately 2.2% of memory CD4, and about 0.4% of memory CD8 clonotypes were shared across a few donors. Based on pairwise subsampling, the degree of clonotype sharing among donors was expected to be affected by sequencing depth. Sampling was restricted to blood, and TCR repertoires in tissue are likely to differ from TCR repertoires in blood. Naive subsets generally had larger estimated clonotype richness than memory subsets. Incomplete sequencing was indicated by rarefaction of sorted-subset datasets, despite the large sequencing depth.

Source material: naive CD4+ T cells sorted from blood. The label giving this sample's cell subset or site can be read as: CD45RA+ positively selected. This receptor was obtained from a young man in good health. The V and J segments used are TRBV30 and TRBJ2-7; matching of 6 bases hints at TRBD1 as the D gene. The CDR3 sequence is CAWSSQGYEQYF. The nucleotide sequence is TGTGCCTGGAGTTCACAGGGCTACGAGCAGTACTTC.